Following are 27 T cell receptor beta chains from one sample sequenced in a study of T-cell memory formation after mild COVID-19. A single record per CDR3 protein comes from TCRdb applying MiXCR to the 5' RACE reads. The sample records about 400,000 distinct CDR3 sequences, approximately 24% being singletons. Sequenced: PBMCs or a T cell subset sorted from them (not recorded which). These receptors originate from an adult woman who had mild COVID-19 (a few samples of this study predate the infection). Cell type and time point are not known.

The sample holds many counts of this clonotype. This chain connects TRBV4-1 to TRBJ1-4; D is unresolved. V shed 0 bases and J shed 2 bases, with 7 bases lying between them. CDR3 length: 15 residues. Germline V lookup: CDR1 MGHRA, CDR2 YSYEKL. For the CDR3, the DNA is TGCGCCAGCAGCCAAGATTATGAGACTAATGAAAAACTGTTTTTT. It translates to CASSQDYETNEKLFF.

The chain joins TRBV6-5 to TRBJ1-1; a possible D gene is TRBD1 (6 bases). In germline, CDR1 is MNHEY, CDR2 SVGAGI. This CDR3 has 14 residues. V shed 2 bases and J shed 1 base, with 8 bases lying between them. This CDR3 reads CASSYEGGNTEAFF. DNA of the CDR3: TGTGCCAGCAGTTACGAAGGGGGGAACACTGAAGCTTTCTTT.

The chain is built from TRBV5-1 and TRBJ2-7; perhaps TRBD2 as D (5 bases). The CDR3 length is 15 residues. Trimming cost V 4 bases and J 2 bases, with 16 bases left between them. Germline lookup yields CDR1 SGHRS and CDR2 YFSETQ. CDR3 in DNA: TGCGCCAGCAGCCTGGATCCCGGAGGCCCCTACGAGCAGTACTTC. Protein: CASSLDPGGPYEQYF.

This sequence joins TRBV7-3 and TRBJ2-3; D remains ambiguous. Trimming stripped 7 bases from V and 1 base from J, with 12 bases between. The CDR3 has 14 amino acids. Germline V gene data show CDR1 as SGHTA and CDR2 as FQGTGA. CDR3 in DNA: TGTGCCAGCAAGGACGGCTCGGGCACAGATACGCAGTATTTT. It encodes CASKDGSGTDTQYF.

This sequence joins TRBV5-5 and TRBJ1-2, with a possible D match to TRBD1 (5 bases). This CDR3 region has 13 residues. The germline CDR1 and CDR2 sequences are SGHKS and YYEKEE (reference sequence). Trimming left V 3 bases short and J 6 bases short, with 12 bases between. CDR3 coding DNA: TGTGCCAGCAGCTGGGGGGGAATAGATGGCTACACCTTC. Its translation: CASSWGGIDGYTF.

The chain recombines TRBV29-1 with TRBJ1-2; D gene uncertain. The V and J ends lost 6 bases and 12 bases respectively, with 14 bases between them. This CDR3 is built from 10 residues. CDR1 is SQVTM, CDR2 ANQGSEA, per germline. In DNA, the CDR3 is TGCAGCGTGGTACATGAAACGGACACCTTC. Residues: CSVVHETDTF.

Only a few counts were recorded for this clonotype. This chain connects TRBV24-1 to TRBJ2-7; a weak D match, TRBD1 (6 bases). This CDR3 region has 12 residues. From germline, CDR1 is KGHDR and CDR2 SFDVKD. V was clipped by 5 bases and J by 6 bases, with 10 bases between them. CDR3 sequence (DNA): TGTGCCACCAGTGGGGACACGGCCGAGCAGTACTTC. It is translated as CATSGDTAEQYF.

This clonotype was seen only a few times. The chain recombines TRBV10-3 with TRBJ1-2; D unclear. The CDR3 contains 14 residues. V was clipped by 3 bases and J by 6 bases, with 14 bases between them. Germline V lookup: CDR1 ENHRY, CDR2 SYGVKD. In nucleotides, the CDR3 is TGTGCCATCAGTGACCTCGGGTGGGTCAATGGCTACACCTTC. It yields the protein CAISDLGWVNGYTF.

V and J are TRBV20-1 and TRBJ2-1; D unclear. V was trimmed by 3 bases and J by 3 bases, leaving 18 bases between them. The length of the CDR3 is 16 residues. Germline loops: CDR1 DFQATT, CDR2 SNEGSKA (reference sequence). The CDR3 bases are TGCAGTGCTAGCCCCCTAGGGCGGTCTCTCTACAATGAGCAGTTCTTC. The encoded protein is CSASPLGRSLYNEQFF.

The rearrangement uses TRBV7-2 and TRBJ2-5; weak D call: TRBD1 (6 bases). This CDR3 has 15 residues. The V end was cut by 2 bases, the J end by 2 bases, with 12 bases between. The germline gives CDR1 SGHTA, CDR2 FQGNSA. The CDR3 protein is CASSLKDRTQETQYF. In DNA form, the CDR3 reads TGTGCCAGCAGCTTAAAAGACAGGACTCAAGAGACCCAGTACTTC.

The sample holds a few counts of this clonotype. The chain joins TRBV5-1 to TRBJ1-2, with D maybe TRBD1 (5 bases). The ends were cut back, 4 bases at V and 5 bases at J, with 15 bases in the middle. The CDR3 totals 14 residues. Germline V gene lookup returns CDR1 SGHRS and CDR2 YFSETQ. CDR3 in amino acids: CASSPSPTEYGYTF. CDR3 coding DNA: TGCGCCAGCAGCCCTAGTCCGACAGAGTATGGCTACACCTTC.

The chain uses TRBV3-1 and TRBJ2-7; TRBD2 matches at 13 bases. The J segment lost 1 base and the V segment lost 3 bases, leaving 15 bases of the junction unmatched. The CDR3 sequence is 20 residues long. From germline, CDR1 is LGHDT and CDR2 YNNKEL (reference sequence). The CDR3 bases are TGTGCCAGCAGCCAGAACCTTCGGACTAGCGGGAGAGGGAGTTCCTACGAGCAGTACTTC. Amino acid sequence: CASSQNLRTSGRGSSYEQYF.

V usage is TRBV3-1 and J usage is TRBJ2-7; possible D gene TRBD2, 6 bases. This CDR3 has 15 amino acids. Trimming removed 1 base from V and 0 bases from J, with 10 bases in between. From germline, CDR1 is LGHDT and CDR2 YNNKEL (reference sequence). This chain's CDR3 is CASSQGRVISYEQYF. CDR3 DNA: TGTGCCAGCAGCCAAGGGAGGGTCATCTCCTACGAGCAGTACTTC.

In its sample, this clonotype was seen many times. The chain recombines TRBV5-1 with TRBJ1-1, with D maybe TRBD1 (6 bases). Between the trimmed V and J ends, which lost 2 bases and 5 bases, there was a span of 10 bases. This CDR3 contains 13 residues. CDR1 is SGHRS and CDR2 is YFSETQ in the germline V gene. In nucleotides, the CDR3 is TGCGCCAGCAGCTTCAGGGGAGGGACTGAAGCTTTCTTT. Amino acid sequence: CASSFRGGTEAFF.

This clonotype has ten or more counts. The J gene is TRBJ2-7, the V gene TRBV12-3 or TRBV12-4, with D hard to call. This CDR3 comprises 11 residues. V lost 1 base to trimming and J lost 6 bases, with 4 bases between them. The CDR3 is CASSLGVEQYF. CDR3 DNA: TGTGCCAGCAGTTTAGGGGTCGAGCAGTACTTC.

CDR3 in DNA: TGTGCCAGCAGCCGACGACAGGGGATGGGGGAGCTGTTTTTT. Protein product: CASSRRQGMGELFF. J is TRBJ2-2 and V is TRBV3-1, with 8 nucleotides matching TRBD1. V trimming: 4 bases; J trimming: 8 bases; junction bases outside the gene matches: 6. Germline CDR1 reads LGHDT; CDR2 reads YNNKEL (reference sequence). This CDR3 spans 14 amino acids.

The gene calls are TRBV7-2 and TRBJ1-6; the D gene is possibly TRBD1 (5 bases). The CDR3 is 14 residues long. Germline loops: CDR1 SGHTA, CDR2 FQGNSA. V was shortened by 1 base and J by 12 bases, with 13 bases between the two germline ends. The CDR3 loop is CASSLGQPRGPLHF. The CDR3 nucleotides read TGTGCCAGCAGCTTAGGACAGCCGAGAGGACCCCTCCACTTT.

Only a few counts were recorded for this clonotype. The genes are TRBV27 and TRBJ2-1, with D perhaps TRBD1 or TRBD2 (5 bases each). This CDR3 has 15 amino acids. V was cut by 5 bases and J by 7 bases, with 18 bases left in between. CDR1 is MNHEY, CDR2 SMNVEV, per germline (reference sequence). The CDR3 DNA reads as TGTGCCAGCAGTCCCCGGGTTAGTGAGGGGAATGAGCAGTTCTTC. It translates to CASSPRVSEGNEQFF.

This chain links TRBV5-1 with TRBJ2-3; D assignment may be TRBD1 or TRBD2 (5 bases each). V shed 5 bases and J shed 3 bases, with 10 bases lying between them. Germline V gene sequence: CDR1 SGHRS, CDR2 YFSETQ. The CDR3 extends over 13 amino acids. The chain's CDR3 is CASRVGETDTQYF. CDR3 nucleotide sequence: TGCGCCAGCAGAGTGGGGGAGACAGATACGCAGTATTTT. The full variable domain, in which reference TRBV5-1 and TRBJ2-3 provide the parts outside the CDR3, is KAGVTQTPRYLIKTRGQQVTLSCSPISGHRSVSWYQQTPGQGLQFLFEYFSETQRNKGNFPGRFSGRQFSNSRSEMNVSTLELGDSALYLCASRVGETDTQYFGPGTRLTVL.

The chain couples TRBV4-2 to TRBJ2-1, with TRBD2 matching over 9 bases. Trimming cost V 4 bases and J 4 bases; bases outside gene matches: 5. This CDR3 is built from 15 residues. Germline V gene lookup returns CDR1 LGHNA and CDR2 YNFKEQ. CDR3 in amino acids: CASSLTTSGYNEQFF. CDR3 nucleotide sequence: TGTGCCAGCAGCCTAACGACTAGCGGTTACAATGAGCAGTTCTTC.

The chain employs TRBV27 and TRBJ2-7; D is undetermined. Germline CDR1 is MNHEY and CDR2 is SMNVEV (reference sequence). Trimming pared 7 bases from V and 0 bases from J, leaving 4 bases between. This CDR3 region has 11 residues. This CDR3 reads CASTISYEQYF. The CDR3 DNA is TGTGCCAGCACCATCTCCTACGAGCAGTACTTC.

This clonotype was counted many times. The chain couples TRBV7-8 to TRBJ1-2, with 9 bases lining up with TRBD1. The V gene's germline CDR1 is SGHVS and CDR2 FQNEAQ. This CDR3 comprises 15 residues. V dropped 5 bases and J dropped 8; count of bases not matched to a gene: 12. The chain's CDR3 is CASSPMGQGTGGYTF. The DNA of the CDR3 is TGTGCCAGCAGCCCCATGGGACAGGGAACGGGGGGCTACACCTTC.

The chain links TRBV9 to TRBJ2-1; 8 bases map to TRBD1. The CDR3 sequence is 17 residues long. Unmatched junction bases numbered 13, after V lost 0 bases and J lost 8 bases. Per germline, CDR1 SGDLS and CDR2 YYNGEE. The CDR3 loop reads CASSVDLNRGFSDEQFF. The CDR3 DNA reads TGTGCCAGCAGCGTAGATTTAAACAGGGGGTTTTCAGATGAGCAGTTCTTC.

This clonotype came up a few times. This chain uses TRBV12-3 or TRBV12-4 with TRBJ1-2, with D uncertain. Between the trimmed V and J ends, which lost 2 bases and 7 bases, there was a span of 11 bases. The CDR3 is 13 amino acids. This CDR3 reads CASSLTRVRGYTF. The CDR3 DNA reads TGTGCCAGCAGTTTAACCCGGGTACGTGGCTACACCTTC.

The gene calls are TRBV6-5 and TRBJ2-7; D is possibly TRBD2 (6 bases). The germline V and J ends were trimmed by 5 bases and 0 bases, with 14 bases remaining between them. Germline V gene sequence: CDR1 MNHEY, CDR2 SVGAGI. This CDR3 spans 15 amino acids. CDR3 protein: CASSRTGDLSYEQYF. In nucleotides, the CDR3 is TGTGCCAGCAGTAGAACGGGAGACCTCTCCTACGAGCAGTACTTC.

This clonotype was seen a handful of times. The V call is TRBV24-1, the J call TRBJ2-2; D gene unclear. V lost 8 bases, J lost 5 bases, and 8 bases lay in between. The germline V gene has CDR1 KGHDR and CDR2 SFDVKD. The CDR3 runs to 12 residues. This CDR3 is CATMSRTGELFF. CDR3 DNA sequence: TGTGCCACCATGTCTCGTACCGGGGAGCTGTTTTTT.

The chain couples TRBV3-1 to TRBJ2-3; 15 nucleotides agree with TRBD2. The CDR3 is 18 amino acids. The V segment lost 4 bases and the J segment 2 bases; nucleotides outside the gene matches: 7. The germline V gene has CDR1 LGHDT and CDR2 YNNKEL (reference sequence). The CDR3 DNA sequence: TGTGCCAGCAGCCGGGGAGGACTAGCGGGGGGGTACACAGATACGCAGTATTTT. Encoded protein: CASSRGGLAGGYTDTQYF.